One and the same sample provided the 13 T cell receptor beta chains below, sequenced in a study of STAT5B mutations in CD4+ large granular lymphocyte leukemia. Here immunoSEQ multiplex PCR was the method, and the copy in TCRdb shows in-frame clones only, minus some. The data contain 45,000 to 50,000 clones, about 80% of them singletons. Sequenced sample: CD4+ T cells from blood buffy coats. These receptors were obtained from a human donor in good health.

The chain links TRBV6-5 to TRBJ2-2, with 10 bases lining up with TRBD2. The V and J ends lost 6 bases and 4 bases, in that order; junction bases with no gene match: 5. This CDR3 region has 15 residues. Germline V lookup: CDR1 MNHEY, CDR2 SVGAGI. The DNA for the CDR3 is TGTGCCAGCAGGAATAGCGGGGGGCGCACCGGGGAGCTGTTTTTT. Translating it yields CASRNSGGRTGELFF.

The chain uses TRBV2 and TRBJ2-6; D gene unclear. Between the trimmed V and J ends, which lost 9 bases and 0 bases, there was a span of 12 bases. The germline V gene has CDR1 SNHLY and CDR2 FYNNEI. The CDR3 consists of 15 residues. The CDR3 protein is CASTPGYSGANVLTF. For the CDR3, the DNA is TGTGCCAGTACCCCCGGTTACTCTGGGGCCAACGTCCTGACTTTC.

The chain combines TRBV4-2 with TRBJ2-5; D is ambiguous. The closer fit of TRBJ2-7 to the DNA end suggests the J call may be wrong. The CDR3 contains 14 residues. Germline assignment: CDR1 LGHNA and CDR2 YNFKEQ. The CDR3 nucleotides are TGTGCCAGCAGCCTTCGAGAGAGGACCTACGAGCAGTACTTC. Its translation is CASSLRERTYEQYF.

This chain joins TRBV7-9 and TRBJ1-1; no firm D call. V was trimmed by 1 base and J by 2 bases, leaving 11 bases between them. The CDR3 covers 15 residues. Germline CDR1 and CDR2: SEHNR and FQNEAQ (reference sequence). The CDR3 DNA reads TGTGCCAGCAGCTTAGACATTTGGGCAAACACTGAAGCTTTCTTT. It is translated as CASSLDIWANTEAFF.

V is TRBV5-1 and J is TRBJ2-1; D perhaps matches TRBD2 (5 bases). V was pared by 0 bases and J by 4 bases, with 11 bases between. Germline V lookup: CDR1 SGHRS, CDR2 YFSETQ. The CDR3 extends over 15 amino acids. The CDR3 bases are TGCGCCAGCAGCTTGGCCCAACTAGAGTACAATGAGCAGTTCTTC. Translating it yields CASSLAQLEYNEQFF.

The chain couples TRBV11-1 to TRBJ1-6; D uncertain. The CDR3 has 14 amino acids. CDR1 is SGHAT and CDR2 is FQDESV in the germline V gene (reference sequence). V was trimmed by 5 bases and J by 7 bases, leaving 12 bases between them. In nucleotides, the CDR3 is TGTGCCAGCAGCCCGAGGGTGGGGAATTCACCCCTCCACTTT. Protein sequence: CASSPRVGNSPLHF.

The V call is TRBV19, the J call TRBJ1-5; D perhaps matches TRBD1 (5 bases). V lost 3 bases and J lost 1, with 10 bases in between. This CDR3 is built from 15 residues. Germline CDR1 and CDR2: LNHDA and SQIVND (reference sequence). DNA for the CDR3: TGTGCCAGTAGTATTTTTGGGGACAGCAATCAGCCCCAGCATTTT. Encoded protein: CASSIFGDSNQPQHF.

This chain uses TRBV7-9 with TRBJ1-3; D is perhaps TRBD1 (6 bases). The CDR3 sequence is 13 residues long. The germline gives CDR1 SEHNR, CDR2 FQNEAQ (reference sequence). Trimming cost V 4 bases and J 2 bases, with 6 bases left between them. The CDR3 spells CASSWDTGNTIYF. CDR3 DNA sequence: TGTGCCAGCAGCTGGGACACTGGAAACACCATATATTTT.

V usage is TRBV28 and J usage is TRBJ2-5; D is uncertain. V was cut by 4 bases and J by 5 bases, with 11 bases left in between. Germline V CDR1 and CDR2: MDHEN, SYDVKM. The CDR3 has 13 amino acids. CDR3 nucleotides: TGTGCCAGCAGTTCTCTAGATTCGGAGACCCAGTACTTC. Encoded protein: CASSSLDSETQYF.

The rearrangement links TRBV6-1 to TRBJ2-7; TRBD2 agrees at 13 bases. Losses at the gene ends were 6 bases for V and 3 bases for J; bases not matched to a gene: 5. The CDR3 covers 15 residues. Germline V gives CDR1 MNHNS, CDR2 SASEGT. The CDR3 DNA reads TGTGCCAGCAGCGCAGGGACTAGCGGGAACTACGAGCAGTACTTC. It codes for CASSAGTSGNYEQYF.

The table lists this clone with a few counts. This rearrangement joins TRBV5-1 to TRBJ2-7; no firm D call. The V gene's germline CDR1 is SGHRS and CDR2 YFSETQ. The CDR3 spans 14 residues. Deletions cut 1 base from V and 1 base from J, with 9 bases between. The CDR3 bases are TGCGCCAGCAGCTTGAGGGCGGAGTCCTACGAGCAGTACTTC. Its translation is CASSLRAESYEQYF.

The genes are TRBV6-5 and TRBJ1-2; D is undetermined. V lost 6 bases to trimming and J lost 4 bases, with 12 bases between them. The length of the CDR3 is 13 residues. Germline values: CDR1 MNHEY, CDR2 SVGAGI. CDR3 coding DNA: TGTGCCAGCAGCCCAGTTCAGGTCTATGGCTACACCTTC. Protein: CASSPVQVYGYTF.

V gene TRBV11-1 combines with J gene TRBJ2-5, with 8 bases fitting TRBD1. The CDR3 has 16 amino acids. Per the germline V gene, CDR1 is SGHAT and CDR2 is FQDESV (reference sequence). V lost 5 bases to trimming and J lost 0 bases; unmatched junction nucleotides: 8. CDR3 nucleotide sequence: TGTGCCAGCAGCCAGAGACAGGGGAGATACCAAGAGACCCAGTACTTC. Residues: CASSQRQGRYQETQYF.